The 31 T cell receptor beta chains below were found in one sample sequenced in a study of shared clonotypes between healthy human individuals. Using immunoSEQ multiplex PCR, the repertoire was profiled, and TCRdb retains in-frame clones only, with some absent. The sample yields more than 2 million clones, just over 90% seen once. As defined, naive CD8 cells were CD45RO-negative and positively selected for CCR7, with terminally differentiated effector memory CD45RA+ cells excluded. The source material was naive CD8+ T cells from PBMCs. The receptor source for this set is a man aged 18 to 30 in good health. Some clones in this sample may be carry-over from other donors' samples.

The genes are TRBV5-6 and TRBJ1-5; D is unclear. This CDR3 is 16 amino acids long. Trimming stripped 2 bases from V and 0 bases from J, with 12 bases between. In germline, CDR1 is SGHDT, CDR2 YYEEEE. CDR3 sequence: CASSFAKRNSNQPQHF. The CDR3 DNA is TGTGCCAGCAGCTTTGCAAAGCGGAATAGCAATCAGCCCCAGCATTTT.

The rearrangement uses TRBV4-3 and TRBJ2-7; a possible D gene is TRBD2 (5 bases). Germline V gene data show CDR1 as LGHNA and CDR2 as YSLEER. There are 14 residues in the CDR3. V lost 6 bases to trimming and J lost 1 base, with 13 bases between them. CDR3: CASSPGIRSYEQYF. The CDR3 DNA reads as TGCGCCAGCAGTCCCGGGATAAGATCCTACGAGCAGTACTTC.

This clone came up a few times. The chain employs TRBV4-1 and TRBJ2-7; TRBD2 aligns across 8 bases. The trim removed 0 bases at V and 1 base at J, leaving 8 bases unmatched. Germline V gene sequence: CDR1 MGHRA, CDR2 YSYEKL. This CDR3 has 17 amino acids. CDR3 loop: CASSQEFRAGGSYEQYF. CDR3 in DNA: TGCGCCAGCAGCCAAGAGTTTAGGGCGGGAGGTTCCTACGAGCAGTACTTC.

The V and J genes are TRBV18 and TRBJ2-2; a possible D gene is TRBD1 (6 bases). Germline assignment: CDR1 KGHSH and CDR2 LQKENI. With 2 bases removed from V and 4 bases from J, the gap between germline ends came to 8 bases. This CDR3 has 14 amino acids. The CDR3 DNA sequence: TGTGCCAGCTCACCATTGACAGGCACCGGGGAGCTGTTTTTT. Translation: CASSPLTGTGELFF.

J is TRBJ2-3 and V is TRBV28; D gene unclear. V shed 5 bases and J shed 2 bases, with 20 bases lying between them. Germline V CDR1 and CDR2: MDHEN, SYDVKM. The length of the CDR3 is 17 residues. The CDR3 protein is CASSLRPFLQYTDTQYF. The CDR3 nucleotides read TGTGCCAGCAGTCTACGACCCTTTCTCCAGTACACAGATACGCAGTATTTT.

This chain uses TRBV15 with TRBJ1-2; maybe TRBD1 (5 bases). The CDR3 is 15 amino acids. CDR1 and CDR2 (germline): LNHNV, YYDKDF (reference sequence). V was shortened by 4 bases and J by 2 bases, with 14 bases between the two germline ends. The CDR3 reads CATSIPTGENYGYTF. The CDR3 DNA is TGTGCCACCAGCATCCCCACAGGAGAAAACTATGGCTACACCTTC.

CDR3 protein: CAWSRRARGFNYGYTF. CDR3 DNA sequence: TGTGCCTGGAGTAGGCGGGCTAGGGGATTCAACTATGGCTACACCTTC. The chain links TRBV30 to TRBJ1-2; perhaps TRBD1 as D (5 bases). Germline V CDR1 and CDR2: GTSNPN, SVGIG (reference sequence). CDR3 length equals 16 residues. The V and J ends lost 2 bases and 2 bases respectively, with 18 bases between them.

The V gene is TRBV4-2, the J gene TRBJ1-3; D gene ambiguous. Germline V CDR1 and CDR2: LGHNA, YNFKEQ. V lost 0 bases to trimming and J lost 0 bases, with 9 bases between them. The CDR3 has 16 residues. DNA of the CDR3: TGTGCCAGCAGCCAAGATTACCATACCTCTGGAAACACCATATATTTT. It specifies CASSQDYHTSGNTIYF.

The gene calls are TRBV2 and TRBJ2-7, with D possibly TRBD2 on 6 matching bases. The CDR3 runs 15 residues. CDR1 and CDR2 from the germline V gene are SNHLY and FYNNEI. The V end lost 3 bases, the J end lost 3 bases, and 15 bases lay between the germline ends. The DNA for the CDR3 is TGTGCCAGCAGTGAGGGCGGGGTGAGCCTCTACGAGCAGTACTTC. Translation: CASSEGGVSLYEQYF. The whole variable domain, remainder taken from reference TRBV2 and TRBJ2-7, is EPEVTQTPSHQVTQMGQEVILRCVPISNHLYFYWYRQILGQKVEFLVSFYNNEISEKSEIFDDQFSVERPDGSNFTLKIRSTKLEDSAMYFCASSEGGVSLYEQYFGPGTRLTVT.

V gene TRBV7-9 combines with J gene TRBJ1-5; D may be TRBD1 (5 bases). Trimming removed 5 bases from V and 5 bases from J, with 16 bases in between. CDR1 and CDR2 from the germline V gene are SEHNR and FQNEAQ (reference sequence). The CDR3 has 15 residues. CDR3 DNA: TGTGCCAGCAGCCCGTCGTTGGGGGGGGATCAGCCCCAGCATTTT. Protein product: CASSPSLGGDQPQHF.

The rearrangement links TRBV5-3 to TRBJ2-7; 11 bases are a match to TRBD1. TRBV5-3 counts as an open reading frame of uncertain function. Losses at the gene ends were 4 bases for V and 7 bases for J; bases not matched to a gene: 10. CDR3 size: 15 residues. The CDR3 loop reads CARSADRGPPMEQYF. The CDR3 DNA reads TGTGCCAGAAGCGCGGACAGGGGGCCCCCGATGGAGCAGTACTTC.

The chain carries TRBV9 and TRBJ2-1; maybe TRBD2 (5 bases). The CDR3 loop spans 15 amino acids. Germline V gives CDR1 SGDLS, CDR2 YYNGEE. The V end was cut by 3 bases, the J end by 7 bases, with 17 bases between. The CDR3: CASSAPPTPGNEQFF. The CDR3 DNA follows: TGTGCCAGCAGCGCACCACCGACCCCGGGGAATGAGCAGTTCTTC.

The V call is TRBV27, the J call TRBJ1-1; TRBD1 agrees at 8 bases. Per the germline V gene, CDR1 is MNHEY and CDR2 is SMNVEV (reference sequence). With V trimmed by 6 bases and J by 6 bases, 12 bases remained unmatched. This CDR3 is 15 amino acids long. CDR3 in amino acids: CASSLVGQGLSEAFF. In nucleotides, the CDR3 is TGTGCCAGCAGCTTGGTCGGACAGGGACTTTCTGAAGCTTTCTTT.

The chain carries TRBV7-9 and TRBJ1-5; D remains ambiguous. Germline CDR1 and CDR2: SEHNR and FQNEAQ (reference sequence). V dropped 5 bases and J dropped 3 bases, with 11 bases sitting between them. The CDR3 covers 14 residues. CDR3 sequence: CASSADGLNQPQHF. The CDR3 DNA is TGTGCCAGCAGCGCCGATGGCCTCAATCAGCCCCAGCATTTT.

The rearrangement links TRBV13 to TRBJ2-2; unclear D gene. Between the trimmed V and J ends, which lost 0 bases and 6 bases, there was a span of 14 bases. The CDR3 sequence is 16 residues long. Germline V lookup: CDR1 PRHDT, CDR2 FYEKMQ (reference sequence). The CDR3 coding sequence is TGTGCCAGCAGCTTAGGAGCCACCCTGGCCCCCGGGGAGCTGTTTTTT. It codes for CASSLGATLAPGELFF.

In its sample, this clone was seen a few times. This chain links TRBV19 with TRBJ1-4; 8 nucleotides line up with TRBD1. The junction had 4 bases not matched to a gene; V was cut back by 3 bases and J by 7 bases. The germline V gene has CDR1 LNHDA and CDR2 SQIVND (reference sequence). This CDR3 comprises 14 residues. The CDR3 bases are TGTGCCAGTAGTATGTGGGGGACAGGTGAAAAACTGTTTTTT. Translation: CASSMWGTGEKLFF.

The gene calls are TRBV11-2 and TRBJ2-2; D call uncertain. Deletions cut 5 bases from V and 5 bases from J, with 15 bases between. Germline V CDR1 and CDR2: SGHAT, FQNNGV. This CDR3 spans 15 amino acids. CDR3 sequence: CASSPEGWGTGELFF. The CDR3 nucleotides are TGTGCCAGCAGCCCGGAAGGGTGGGGAACCGGGGAGCTGTTTTTT.

This chain links TRBV4-2 with TRBJ2-2, with 10 bases fitting TRBD1. This CDR3 is built from 16 residues. Germline trimming cut 2 bases from V and 4 bases from J; bases unmatched to any gene: 4. CDR1 and CDR2 from the germline V gene are LGHNA and YNFKEQ. The CDR3: CASSQQTGGVTGELFF. The CDR3 DNA follows: TGTGCCAGCAGCCAACAGACAGGGGGCGTCACCGGGGAGCTGTTTTTT.

This chain joins TRBV5-1 and TRBJ2-7, with 8 bases identical to TRBD1. Trimming took 5 bases from V and 5 from J; bases not matched to a gene: 9. Germline loops: CDR1 SGHRS, CDR2 YFSETQ. This CDR3 is built from 14 residues. The chain's CDR3 is CASRERDRPNEQYF. The CDR3 DNA follows: TGCGCCAGCAGGGAGAGGGACAGGCCGAACGAGCAGTACTTC.

As concerns this clone: Other DNA sequences within the sample encode an identical CDR3. The chain has TRBV27 and TRBJ2-7; D tentatively reads TRBD1 or TRBD2 (6 bases each). Germline lookup yields CDR1 MNHEY and CDR2 SMNVEV (reference sequence). Between the trimmed V and J ends, which lost 3 bases and 6 bases, there was a span of 12 bases. This CDR3 contains 13 residues. The chain's CDR3 is CASSLMGGSEQYF. Written as DNA, the CDR3 is TGTGCCAGCAGTTTGATGGGGGGCTCCGAGCAGTACTTC.

This clone was counted once. This chain links TRBV5-6 with TRBJ2-3, with TRBD1 matching over 7 bases. The trim removed 3 bases at V and 0 bases at J, leaving 4 bases unmatched. The germline V gene has CDR1 SGHDT and CDR2 YYEEEE. The CDR3 covers 15 residues. The CDR3 sequence: CASSSTGISTDTQYF. CDR3 nucleotides: TGTGCCAGCAGCTCGACAGGGATCAGCACAGATACGCAGTATTTT.

This chain uses TRBV5-6 with TRBJ2-6; D is unresolved. Germline loops: CDR1 SGHDT, CDR2 YYEEEE. Trimming took off 4 bases at V and 11 bases at J, with 19 bases between the two ends. The CDR3 extends over 15 amino acids. The CDR3 reads CASSGVVAAFHVLTF. The CDR3 bases are TGTGCCAGCAGCGGGGTCGTCGCGGCCTTCCACGTCCTGACTTTC.

V is TRBV28 and J is TRBJ1-3, with D perhaps TRBD1 (5 bases). The V end lost 6 bases, the J end lost 2 bases, and 14 bases lay between the germline ends. Germline V gene sequence: CDR1 MDHEN, CDR2 SYDVKM. This CDR3 has 15 residues. For the CDR3, the DNA is TGTGCCAGCAGGCCTGCAGGGTCTGCTGGAAACACCATATATTTT. Encoded protein: CASRPAGSAGNTIYF.

This chain uses TRBV9 with TRBJ2-2; D remains ambiguous. Germline CDR1 and CDR2: SGDLS and YYNGEE. V was cut by 3 bases and J by 4 bases, with 4 bases left in between. The CDR3 totals 12 residues. The CDR3 loop is CASSGSTGELFF. CDR3 DNA sequence: TGTGCCAGCAGCGGGAGCACCGGGGAGCTGTTTTTT.

The V call is TRBV27, the J call TRBJ2-7; TRBD2 matches at 7 bases. Germline V CDR1 and CDR2: MNHEY, SMNVEV (reference sequence). The CDR3 spans 14 residues. After removal of 3 bases from V and 3 bases from J, the junction contained 5 bases not matched to a gene. The CDR3 loop is CASSLGGEGYEQYF. In DNA, the CDR3 is TGTGCCAGCAGTTTGGGGGGGGAGGGCTACGAGCAGTACTTC.

The chain recombines TRBV2 with TRBJ1-2, with 7 bases matching TRBD1. This CDR3 contains 15 residues. Germline V gives CDR1 SNHLY, CDR2 FYNNEI. Unmatched junction bases numbered 9, after V lost 2 bases and J lost 6 bases. Written as DNA, the CDR3 is TGTGCCAGCAGTGAACGGACAGGCCGCGGGGATGGCTACACCTTC. Protein product: CASSERTGRGDGYTF.

This clone has a single count. The rearrangement joins TRBV4-1 to TRBJ1-3, with TRBD1 as a possible D gene (5 bases). The ends were cut back, 0 bases at V and 0 bases at J, with 15 bases in the middle. Germline assignment: CDR1 MGHRA and CDR2 YSYEKL. The CDR3 length is 18 residues. DNA for the CDR3: TGCGCCAGCAGCCAAGATGACCTCAGGGTCCTCTCTGGAAACACCATATATTTT. Translation gives CASSQDDLRVLSGNTIYF.

The rearrangement uses TRBV10-3 and TRBJ2-2; D unclear. CDR3 length equals 15 residues. Germline loops: CDR1 ENHRY, CDR2 SYGVKD. V lost 0 bases, J lost 7 bases, and 12 bases lay in between. The CDR3, as DNA: TGTGCCATCAGTGAGTCTTCAGGCCCAAGCGGGGAGCTGTTTTTT. Translated: CAISESSGPSGELFF.

V usage is TRBV6-6 and J usage is TRBJ2-2; a possible D gene is TRBD2 (6 bases). This CDR3 spans 16 amino acids. Trimming pared 7 bases from V and 1 base from J, leaving 16 bases between. Per germline, CDR1 MNHNY and CDR2 SVGAGI (reference sequence). CDR3 loop: CASTPLERVNTGELFF. CDR3 bases: TGTGCCAGCACCCCCCTGGAGCGGGTGAACACCGGGGAGCTGTTTTTT.

This sequence joins TRBV27 and TRBJ2-1; no clear D gene. The CDR3 spans 12 residues. V lost 5 bases and J 9 bases, leaving 11 bases between the germline ends. Germline CDR1 is MNHEY and CDR2 is SMNVEV (reference sequence). The CDR3 bases are TGTGCCAGCAGTCAAGGATCTCCTGAGCAGTTCTTC. It yields the protein CASSQGSPEQFF.

The chain couples TRBV9 to TRBJ2-2, with 14 nucleotides matching TRBD2. Germline CDR1 and CDR2: SGDLS and YYNGEE. This CDR3 has 17 amino acids. V shed 4 bases, J shed 7 bases, and the junction held 9 bases outside the gene matches. For the CDR3, the DNA is TGTGCCAGCAGCCCTGGGACTAGCGGGAGATCAGGCGGGGAGCTGTTTTTT. Amino acid sequence: CASSPGTSGRSGGELFF.